The text below deals with one T cell receptor (beta chain). The antigen remains unidentified. MiXCR was run by TCRdb on the RT-PCR reads, yielding one entry per CDR3 protein. The sample holds around 850,000 distinct CDR3 sequences; about a fifth are singletons and the top ten take roughly a tenth. V was cut by 0 bases and J by 0 bases, with 7 bases left in between. Per germline, CDR1 SGDLS and CDR2 YYNGEE. The CDR3 extends over 14 amino acids. The sample comes from a study of response to subunit inactivated influenza vaccine. Study results and caveats: The authors suggested that every seasonal influenza vaccination recruits few new T cells.

The source material was PBMCs from blood, sampled 4 to 6 days after vaccination. This chain links TRBV9 with TRBJ2-7; D is ambiguous. The receptor's source is a man aged 45-60 years who received an inactivated influenza vaccine. CDR3 region: CASSVAGFSYEQYF. CDR3 nucleotides: TGTGCCAGCAGCGTAGCTGGTTTCTCCTACGAGCAGTACTTC.